Detailed here is one TCR beta chain. Its specificity is not known. V dropped 3 bases and J dropped 2 bases, with 23 bases sitting between them. This CDR3 region has 18 residues. In germline, CDR1 is MGHRA, CDR2 YSYEKL. A roughly 200 ng quantity of DNA, roughly 29,000 T cell genomes, went into the sorted-subset replicate PCRs. The repertoire was sequenced with immunoSEQ multiplex PCR; TCRdb's copy has only in-frame clones and lacks some. This sample has 550,000 to 750,000 clones, with roughly 94% found just once. The data are from a study of shared clonotypes between healthy human individuals. Findings of the study overall: When naive CD4 clonotypes were compared across several donors, around 5% were shared. Inspection by rarefaction showed sorted-subset sequencing to be incomplete despite large depth.

The naive CD8 fraction comprised CD45RO-negative cells positively selected for CCR7 and excluded terminally differentiated effector memory CD45RA+ cells. Sequencing was done on a sample of naive CD8+ T cells sorted from blood. This TCR was recovered from a young man in good health. The chain has TRBV4-1 and TRBJ2-7, with a tentative D call TRBD1 (6 bases). The CDR3 DNA is TGCGCCAGCAGCCATCATCCTTCGGGAACAGGGTTAGCCTACGAGCAGTACTTC. Amino acids: CASSHHPSGTGLAYEQYF.